These T cell receptor beta chains were read from a single sample in a study of CD8 T cells in ankylosing spondylitis. TCRdb ran MiXCR on the 5' RACE reads and lists one entry per CDR3 protein. The repertoire consists of approximately 250,000 distinct CDR3 sequences, with over 30% occurring once and the leading ten covering about 4%. The specimen sequenced was blood, either unsorted or a sorted T cell fraction (not recorded which). Receptors were obtained from a male donor with ankylosing spondylitis or in good health (not recorded which). Both conserved end residues are part of each CDR3. Fields, in order: V gene, J gene, CDR3 protein.

>TRBV10-3|TRBJ1-5
CAISGQDNQPQHF
>TRBV7-2|TRBJ1-3
CASSLGGQRSGNTIYF
>TRBV28|TRBJ2-6
CASSFRGTGANGLTF
>TRBV20-1|TRBJ2-2
CSASGLAGDANTGELFF
>TRBV20-1|TRBJ1-2
CSARGLQERYGYTF
>TRBV29-1|TRBJ2-5
CSVARRGGPQETQYF
>TRBV12-3/TRBV12-4|TRBJ2-1
CASRPGQGNWNEQFF
>TRBV29-1|TRBJ2-2
CSVGAILAGELFF
>TRBV20-1|TRBJ1-1
CSASWAMNTEAFF
>TRBV20-1|TRBJ1-1
CSARDAITPEAFF
>TRBV12-3/TRBV12-4|TRBJ1-2
CASSTGKGGYTF
>TRBV15|TRBJ2-7
CATSRDPPGALSSYEQYF
>TRBV29-1|TRBJ2-3
CSAQLAVEADTQYF
>TRBV6-1|TRBJ2-1
CASKGSGSYNEQFF
>TRBV20-1|TRBJ2-2
CSARSGTENTGELFF
>TRBV7-9|TRBJ2-2
CASSSPGQGYDGELFF
>TRBV4-2|TRBJ2-1
CASSHPQGNEQFF
>TRBV19|TRBJ1-2
CASSAHKTPNYGYTF
>TRBV6-1|TRBJ1-4
CASSIGQEGEKLFF
>TRBV6-1|TRBJ2-7
CASTIGQGAYEQYF
>TRBV4-2|TRBJ2-1
CASSPLDRGRNEQFF
>TRBV9|TRBJ2-5
CASSVGTGSETQYF
>TRBV4-1|TRBJ2-5
CASSQGLIFETQYF
>TRBV11-2|TRBJ2-3
CASSFDSRTDTQYF
>TRBV28|TRBJ1-1
CASTRGRKGPFWTEACF
>TRBV29-1|TRBJ2-1
CSVRRPGNNEQFF
>TRBV7-9|TRBJ2-3
CASSPRGVGRTDTQYF
>TRBV7-6|TRBJ2-3
CASSLYEYSTDTQYF
>TRBV20-1|TRBJ2-3
CSASGLSTDTQYF
>TRBV5-1|TRBJ2-7
CASSLAASGSEQYF
>TRBV12-3/TRBV12-4|TRBJ1-4
CASLRDSLGKLFF
>TRBV20-1|TRBJ2-2
CSATGQGVGTGELFF
>TRBV5-6|TRBJ2-1
CASSIPGLAGHEQFF
>TRBV27|TRBJ1-2
CASSLRGYDYGYTF
>TRBV7-2|TRBJ1-5
CASSRQTGQQPQHF
>TRBV10-3|TRBJ1-2
CAITGDRTLTNYGYTF
>TRBV6-1|TRBJ1-6
CASGIPGHNSPLHF
>TRBV20-1|TRBJ2-3
CSARESSGGAVDTQYF
>TRBV20-1|TRBJ2-3
CSARRGQSTDTQYF
>TRBV12-3/TRBV12-4|TRBJ2-7
CASRGPSYEQYF
>TRBV20-1|TRBJ2-2
CSARDWAQNTGELFF
>TRBV6-6|TRBJ2-5
CASSPGQPETQYF
>TRBV4-1|TRBJ2-7
CASSQDRTDSYEQYF
>TRBV12-3/TRBV12-4|TRBJ2-3
CASSTDSASTDTQYF
>TRBV20-1|TRBJ1-3
CSAGGTAGNTIYF
>TRBV12-3/TRBV12-4|TRBJ2-3
CASNGEAGGSTDTQYF
>TRBV19|TRBJ2-7
CASSPGLASSYEQYF
>TRBV12-3/TRBV12-4|TRBJ1-3
CASSSTGGSGNTIYF
>TRBV4-1|TRBJ2-1
CASSPLPLDEQFF
>TRBV27|TRBJ1-4
CASSAGQNEKLFF
>TRBV6-5|TRBJ2-1
CASSYLGVAEQFF
>TRBV20-1|TRBJ2-7
CSAKSGIWLHEQYF
>TRBV6-1|TRBJ2-7
CASSQTGGLYEQYF
>TRBV20-1|TRBJ1-6
CSAPGHPNSPLHF
>TRBV6-5|TRBJ2-1
CASSSTTNDEQFF
>TRBV7-9|TRBJ1-4
CASSLSQANEKLFF
>TRBV12-3/TRBV12-4|TRBJ2-5
CASSFNGGPQETQYF